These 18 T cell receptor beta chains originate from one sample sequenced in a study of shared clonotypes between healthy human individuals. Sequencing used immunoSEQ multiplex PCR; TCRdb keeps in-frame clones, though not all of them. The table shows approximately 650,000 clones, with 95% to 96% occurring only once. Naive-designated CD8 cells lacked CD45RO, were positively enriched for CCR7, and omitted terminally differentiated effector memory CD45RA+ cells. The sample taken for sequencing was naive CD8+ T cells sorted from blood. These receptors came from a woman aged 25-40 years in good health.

This CDR3 reads CATRQGRMTEAFF. CDR3 bases: TGTGCCACCAGACAGGGTAGGATGACTGAAGCTTTCTTT. J is TRBJ1-1 and V is TRBV2; 7 bases agree with TRBD1. The V gene end was trimmed by 10 bases and the J gene end by 5 bases; junction bases not matched to a gene: 10. In germline, CDR1 is SNHLY, CDR2 FYNNEI. The length of the CDR3 is 13 residues.

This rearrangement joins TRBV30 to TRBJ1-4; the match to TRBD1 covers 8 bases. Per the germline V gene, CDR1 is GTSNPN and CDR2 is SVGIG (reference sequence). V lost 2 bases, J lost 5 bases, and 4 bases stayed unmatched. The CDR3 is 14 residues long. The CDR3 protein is CAWSSGQANEKLFF. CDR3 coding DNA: TGTGCCTGGAGTTCGGGACAGGCCAATGAAAAACTGTTTTTT.

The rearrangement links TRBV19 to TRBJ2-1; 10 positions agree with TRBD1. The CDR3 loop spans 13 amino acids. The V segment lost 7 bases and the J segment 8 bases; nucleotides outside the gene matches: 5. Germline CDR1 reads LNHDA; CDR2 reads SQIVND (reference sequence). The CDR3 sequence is CASKGQGLHEQFF. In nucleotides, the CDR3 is TGTGCCAGTAAGGGACAGGGGCTTCATGAGCAGTTCTTC.

The CDR3 region has the DNA TGTGCCATCAGTGAGGGGGAGGGACTCTCCTACGAGCAGTACTTC. It yields the protein CAISEGEGLSYEQYF. V is TRBV10-3 and J is TRBJ2-7, with TRBD2 matching 7 bases. CDR1 is ENHRY, CDR2 SYGVKD, per germline. CDR3 length: 15 residues. J was trimmed by 0 bases and V by 2 bases; bases with no gene match: 4.

CDR3: CASSSPLLSSYNEQFF. In DNA, the CDR3 is TGTGCCAGCAGCTCCCCGTTGTTGAGCTCCTACAATGAGCAGTTCTTC. The rearrangement uses TRBV7-9 and TRBJ2-1; D unclear. The germline V gene encodes CDR1 SEHNR and CDR2 FQNEAQ (reference sequence). Trimming took off 4 bases at V and 0 bases at J, with 13 bases between the two ends. The CDR3 sequence is 16 residues long.

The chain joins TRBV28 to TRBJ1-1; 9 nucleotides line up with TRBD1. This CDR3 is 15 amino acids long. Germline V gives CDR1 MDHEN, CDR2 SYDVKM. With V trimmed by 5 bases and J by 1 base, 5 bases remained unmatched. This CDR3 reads CASSPQQGANTEAFF. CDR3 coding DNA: TGTGCCAGCAGTCCCCAACAGGGGGCGAACACTGAAGCTTTCTTT.

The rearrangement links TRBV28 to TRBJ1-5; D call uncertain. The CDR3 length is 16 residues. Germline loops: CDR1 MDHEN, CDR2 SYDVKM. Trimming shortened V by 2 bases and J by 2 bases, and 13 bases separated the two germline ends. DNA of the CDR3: TGTGCCAGCAGTTTAATATTGTTGGGTGGCAATCAGCCCCAGCATTTT. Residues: CASSLILLGGNQPQHF. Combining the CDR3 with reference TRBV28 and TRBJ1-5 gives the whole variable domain DVKVTQSSRYLVKRTGEKVFLECVQDMDHENMFWYRQDPGLGLRLIYFSYDVKMKEKGDIPEGYSVSREKKERFSLILESASTNQTSMYLCASSLILLGGNQPQHFGDGTRLSIL.

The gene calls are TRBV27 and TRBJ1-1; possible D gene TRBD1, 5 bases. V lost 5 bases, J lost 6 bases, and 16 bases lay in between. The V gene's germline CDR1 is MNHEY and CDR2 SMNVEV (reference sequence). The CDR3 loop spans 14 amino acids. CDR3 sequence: CASSPGLQAPEAFF. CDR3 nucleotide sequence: TGTGCCAGCAGTCCGGGACTGCAGGCCCCTGAAGCTTTCTTT.

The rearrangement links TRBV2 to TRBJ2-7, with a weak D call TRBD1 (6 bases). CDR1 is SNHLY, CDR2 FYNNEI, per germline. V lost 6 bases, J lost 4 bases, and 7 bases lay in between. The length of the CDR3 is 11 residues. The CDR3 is CASRQGYEQYF. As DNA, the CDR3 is TGTGCCAGCAGACAGGGTTACGAGCAGTACTTC.

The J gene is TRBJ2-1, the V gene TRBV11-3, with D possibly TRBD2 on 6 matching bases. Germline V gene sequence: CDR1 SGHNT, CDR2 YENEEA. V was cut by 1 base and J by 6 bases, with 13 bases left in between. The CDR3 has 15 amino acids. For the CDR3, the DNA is TGTGCCAGCAGCTTAGGCGCTAGCGTTAGCAATGAGCAGTTCTTC. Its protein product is CASSLGASVSNEQFF. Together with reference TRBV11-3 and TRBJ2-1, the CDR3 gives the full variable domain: EAGVVQSPRYKIIEKKQPVAFWCNPISGHNTLYWYLQNLGQGPELLIRYENEEAVDDSQLPKDRFSAERLKGVDSTLKIQPAELGDSAVYLCASSLGASVSNEQFFGPGTRLTVL.

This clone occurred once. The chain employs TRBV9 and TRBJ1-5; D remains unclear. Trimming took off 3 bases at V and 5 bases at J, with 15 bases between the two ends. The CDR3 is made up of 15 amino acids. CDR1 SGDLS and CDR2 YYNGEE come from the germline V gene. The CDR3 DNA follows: TGTGCCAGCAGCGCGAAAATCGGAGGTGATCAGCCCCAGCATTTT. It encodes CASSAKIGGDQPQHF.

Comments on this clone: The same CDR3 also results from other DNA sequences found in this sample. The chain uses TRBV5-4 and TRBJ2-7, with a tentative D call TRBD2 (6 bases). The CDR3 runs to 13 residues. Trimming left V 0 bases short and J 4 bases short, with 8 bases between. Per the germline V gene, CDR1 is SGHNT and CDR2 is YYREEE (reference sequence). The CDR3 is CASSLGAGYEQYF. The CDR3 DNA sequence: TGTGCCAGCAGCTTGGGGGCGGGATACGAGCAGTACTTC.

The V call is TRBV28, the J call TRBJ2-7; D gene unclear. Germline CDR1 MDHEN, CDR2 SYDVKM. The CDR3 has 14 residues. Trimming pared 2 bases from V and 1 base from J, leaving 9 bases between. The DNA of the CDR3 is TGTGCCAGCAGTTTAACCCTATCATCCTACGAGCAGTACTTC. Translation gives CASSLTLSSYEQYF.

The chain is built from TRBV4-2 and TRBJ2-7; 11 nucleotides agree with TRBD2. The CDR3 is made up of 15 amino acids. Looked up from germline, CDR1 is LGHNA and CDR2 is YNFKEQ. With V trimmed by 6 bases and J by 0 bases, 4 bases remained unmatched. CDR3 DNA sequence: TGTGCCAGCAGGCAAACTAGCGGGAGCTCCTACGAGCAGTACTTC. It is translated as CASRQTSGSSYEQYF.

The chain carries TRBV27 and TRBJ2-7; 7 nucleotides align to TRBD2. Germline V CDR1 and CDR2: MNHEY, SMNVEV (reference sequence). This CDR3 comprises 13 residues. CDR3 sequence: CASAAGVSYEQYF. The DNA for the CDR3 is TGTGCTAGCGCCGCGGGAGTCTCCTACGAGCAGTACTTC.

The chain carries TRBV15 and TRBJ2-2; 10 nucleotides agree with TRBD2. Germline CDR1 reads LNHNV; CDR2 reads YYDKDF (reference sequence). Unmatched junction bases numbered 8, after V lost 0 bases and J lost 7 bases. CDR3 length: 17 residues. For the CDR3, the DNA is TGTGCCACCAGCAGAGATAGCCCAGCGGGAGGGCTCGGGGAGCTGTTTTTT. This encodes CATSRDSPAGGLGELFF.

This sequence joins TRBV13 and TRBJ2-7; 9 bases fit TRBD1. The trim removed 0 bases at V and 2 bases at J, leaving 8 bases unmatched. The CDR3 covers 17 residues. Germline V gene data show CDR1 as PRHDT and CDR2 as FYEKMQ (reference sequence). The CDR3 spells CASSLGSSGTGTYEQYF. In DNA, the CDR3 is TGTGCCAGCAGCTTAGGCAGTTCCGGGACAGGGACCTACGAGCAGTACTTC.

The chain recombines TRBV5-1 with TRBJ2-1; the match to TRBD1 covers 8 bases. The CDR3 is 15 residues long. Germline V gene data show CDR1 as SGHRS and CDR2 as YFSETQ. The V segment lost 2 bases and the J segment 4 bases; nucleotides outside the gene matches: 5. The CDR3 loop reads CASSFRTGPYNEQFF. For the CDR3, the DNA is TGCGCCAGCAGCTTTAGGACAGGGCCTTACAATGAGCAGTTCTTC.